This T cell receptor beta chain appears in the sequencing data of a study of T cell repertoires in cytomegalovirus infection. On the study more broadly: Public TCR beta signatures provided an indication of both CMV infection and a matching HLA type. General study results and limits: Carriers of CMV plus the relevant HLA were identified by cumulative public TCR beta family frequency. In two of eight donors, the top clonotype was HLA-C-restricted CMV-specific.

The CDR3 loop spans 14 amino acids. Trimming took 2 bases from V and 3 from J, leaving 7 bases between them. CDR1 is LGHDT, CDR2 YNNKEL, per germline (reference sequence). MiXCR was run by TCRdb on the reads, yielding one entry per CDR3 protein. The table records approximately 630,000 distinct CDR3 sequences, more than 20% of them present only once. This clonotype was counted between two and nine times. Its target is unknown. The sequencing sample was made of CD8+ T cells from PBMCs. The chain recombines TRBV3-1 with TRBJ2-2; unclear D gene. This clonotype was obtained from a human donor in good health (CMV status not recorded). Some clones in this sample may be carry-over from other donors' samples. This CDR3 is CASSQNPDTGELFF. CDR3 in DNA: TGTGCCAGCAGCCAAAATCCTGACACCGGGGAGCTGTTTTTT.